These 25 T cell receptor beta chains were all obtained from the same sample, sequenced in a study of blood T cell repertoires in COVID-19. The table came from immunoSEQ multiplex PCR; TCRdb's copy has only in-frame clones and leaves some out. The sample contains roughly 150,000 clones, 79% of which appear only once. The sequenced sample consisted of peripheral blood. All receptors derive from a woman in her fifties or sixties with COVID-19, enrolled during active disease.

CDR3 residues: CASSLDEQGVAFF. The DNA of the CDR3 is TGTGCCAGCAGCTTAGACGAACAGGGGGTAGCTTTCTTT. The chain combines TRBV7-2 with TRBJ1-1, with 8 nucleotides matching TRBD1. Germline V gene sequence: CDR1 SGHTA, CDR2 FQGNSA. The CDR3 has 13 amino acids. Trimming took 1 base from V and 10 from J; bases not matched to a gene: 5.

The CDR3: CASSIGDRNSNTEAFF. CDR3 in DNA: TGTGCCAGTAGTATAGGGGACAGAAACTCGAACACTGAAGCTTTCTTT. The chain recombines TRBV19 with TRBJ1-1; 7 nucleotides line up with TRBD1. The CDR3 is made up of 16 amino acids. V lost 1 base to trimming and J lost 1 base; unmatched junction nucleotides: 6. Germline CDR1 LNHDA, CDR2 SQIVND (reference sequence).

Only a few counts were recorded for this clone. This sequence joins TRBV28 and TRBJ1-1; D unclear. V lost 5 bases and J lost 7, with 14 bases in between. The germline V gene has CDR1 MDHEN and CDR2 SYDVKM. CDR3 size: 13 residues. The CDR3 region has the DNA TGTGCCAGCAGTCCACTCTTTCGATTTGAAGCTTTCTTT. Protein: CASSPLFRFEAFF.

This chain links TRBV29-1 with TRBJ2-2, with D tentatively TRBD1 (6 bases). CDR1 SQVTM and CDR2 ANQGSEA come from the germline V gene. The CDR3 is 13 residues long. Trimming pared 3 bases from V and 5 bases from J, leaving 10 bases between. CDR3 nucleotides: TGCAGCGTTGATATGGGGGCGACCGGGGAGCTGTTTTTT. Its translation is CSVDMGATGELFF.

The chain is built from TRBV2 and TRBJ1-5; possibly TRBD1 for D (5 bases). Looked up from germline, CDR1 is SNHLY and CDR2 is FYNNEI. CDR3 length: 13 amino acids. Trimming left V 6 bases short and J 3 bases short, with 9 bases between. As DNA, the CDR3 is TGTGCCAGCAGACAGGACAACAATCAGCCCCAGCATTTT. Translation: CASRQDNNQPQHF.

V gene TRBV28 combines with J gene TRBJ2-1; D is unclear. Germline CDR1 is MDHEN and CDR2 is SYDVKM. The CDR3 length is 12 residues. V was cut by 6 bases and J by 12 bases, with 15 bases left in between. The CDR3 reads CASSPRRNTQFF. The CDR3 bases are TGTGCCAGCAGCCCCCGGAGAAATACGCAGTTCTTC. The full variable domain, in which reference TRBV28 and TRBJ2-1 provide the parts outside the CDR3, is DVKVTQSSRYLVKRTGEKVFLECVQDMDHENMFWYRQDPGLGLRLIYFSYDVKMKEKGDIPEGYSVSREKKERFSLILESASTNQTSMYLCASSPRRNTQFFGPGTRLTVL.

The chain has TRBV9 and TRBJ2-3; a possible D gene is TRBD2 (5 bases). Deletions cut 0 bases from V and 6 bases from J, with 8 bases between. This CDR3 is 13 amino acids long. Germline V CDR1 and CDR2: SGDLS, YYNGEE. In nucleotides, the CDR3 is TGTGCCAGCAGCGTAGGGAGGCTGGATACGCAGTATTTT. This codes for CASSVGRLDTQYF.

V usage is TRBV12-3 or TRBV12-4 and J usage is TRBJ2-3; 8 nucleotides align to TRBD1. Germline trimming cut 6 bases from V and 9 bases from J; bases unmatched to any gene: 5. This CDR3 is 12 amino acids long. The CDR3 here is CASRLRQGTQYF. CDR3 nucleotide sequence: TGTGCCAGCAGACTTAGACAGGGGACGCAGTATTTT.

This chain joins TRBV15 and TRBJ1-4; maybe TRBD1 (5 bases). Germline V lookup: CDR1 LNHNV, CDR2 YYDKDF (reference sequence). The CDR3 contains 16 residues. Deletions cut 0 bases from V and 3 bases from J, with 11 bases between. The CDR3 loop is CATSRDWGTANEKLFF. Here the CDR3 DNA reads TGTGCCACCAGCAGAGATTGGGGCACGGCTAATGAAAAACTGTTTTTT.

V gene TRBV10-3 combines with J gene TRBJ2-7; 8 bases match TRBD2. Germline values: CDR1 ENHRY, CDR2 SYGVKD. CDR3 length: 15 amino acids. J gave up 0 bases and V 3 bases, and 4 bases lay outside the gene matches. CDR3 protein: CAISEGLAGSYEQYF. The CDR3 bases are TGTGCCATCAGTGAAGGACTAGCCGGCTCCTACGAGCAGTACTTC.

The chain links TRBV27 to TRBJ2-3; 7 bases line up with TRBD2. CDR3 length equals 16 residues. V lost 4 bases and J lost 4; bases outside the gene matches: 11. Germline CDR1 reads MNHEY; CDR2 reads SMNVEV (reference sequence). The CDR3 DNA reads TGTGCCAGCAGTTCCCGACTTAAGCGGGACGCAGATACGCAGTATTTT. Protein sequence: CASSSRLKRDADTQYF.

This clone was seen a few times. This sequence joins TRBV6-1 and TRBJ1-3, with D hard to call. The CDR3 is 15 amino acids. Germline loops: CDR1 MNHNS, CDR2 SASEGT. CDR3 sequence reads: CATRREQDGGNTIYF. The CDR3 nucleotides are TGTGCAACCAGAAGGGAGCAGGACGGTGGAAACACCATATATTTT.

CDR3 sequence: CASSVAGPGNQPQHF. The CDR3 DNA reads TGTGCCAGCAGCGTAGCGGGGCCGGGCAATCAGCCCCAGCATTTT. This chain joins TRBV28 and TRBJ1-5, with D possibly being TRBD1 (5 bases). This CDR3 spans 15 amino acids. V was clipped by 6 bases and J by 2 bases, with 14 bases between them. Germline V gives CDR1 MDHEN, CDR2 SYDVKM.

The J gene is TRBJ1-5, the V gene TRBV3-1 (or the pseudogene TRBV3-2), with a weak D call TRBD1 (5 bases). In germline, CDR1 is LGHDT, CDR2 YNNKEL (reference sequence). The CDR3 contains 16 residues. V was trimmed by 2 bases and J by 4 bases, leaving 15 bases between them. This chain's CDR3 is CASSQPIGGGNQPQHF. CDR3 DNA: TGTGCCAGCAGCCAACCCATCGGGGGGGGGAATCAGCCCCAGCATTTT.

The chain joins TRBV6-5 to TRBJ2-1; the D gene is possibly TRBD1 (5 bases). This CDR3 comprises 13 residues. Germline CDR1 MNHEY, CDR2 SVGAGI. The V end was cut by 6 bases, the J end by 3 bases, with 9 bases between. In DNA, the CDR3 is TGTGCCAGCAGGTTGGACAACTACAATGAGCAGTTCTTC. Encoded protein: CASRLDNYNEQFF.

In this sample, this clone turned up once. This chain joins TRBV7-8 and TRBJ2-5; 9 nucleotides align to TRBD1. The CDR3 consists of 14 residues. The V and J ends lost 3 bases and 4 bases, in that order; junction bases with no gene match: 3. The germline V gene has CDR1 SGHVS and CDR2 FQNEAQ. The CDR3 region is CASSLLGQGETQYF. The CDR3 region has the DNA TGTGCCAGCAGCTTGTTGGGACAGGGAGAGACCCAGTACTTC.

This chain connects TRBV6-7 to TRBJ2-3; no definite D call. TRBV6-7 is flagged as an ORF with uncertain function. The V gene lost 11 bases and the J gene lost 0 bases, with 15 bases spanning the gap. The CDR3 runs to 14 residues. The CDR3 reads CARSCGKSTDTQYF. The DNA of the CDR3 is TGTGCCCGCTCTTGCGGAAAAAGCACAGATACGCAGTATTTT.

This chain joins TRBV11-2 and TRBJ1-2, with D uncertain. Germline V lookup: CDR1 SGHAT, CDR2 FQNNGV. CDR3 length: 13 amino acids. V was trimmed by 1 base and J by 2 bases, leaving 5 bases between them. In DNA, the CDR3 is TGTGCCAGCAGCTTAGCCCAAAACTATGGCTACACCTTC. Amino acids: CASSLAQNYGYTF.

V gene TRBV5-1 combines with J gene TRBJ2-5, with 9 bases identical to TRBD1. V trimming: 0 bases; J trimming: 5 bases; junction bases outside the gene matches: 8. The CDR3 spans 16 residues. In germline, CDR1 is SGHRS, CDR2 YFSETQ. The CDR3 DNA is TGCGCCAGCAGCTTGGCCCCGGGACAGGGTGAGGAGACCCAGTACTTC. It specifies CASSLAPGQGEETQYF.

To note about this clone: This specimen includes other DNA sequences encoding the same CDR3. The CDR3 DNA reads as TGTGCCAGTAGTATCGGACAGGGAGCTTACAATGAGCAGTTCTTC. This translates into CASSIGQGAYNEQFF. V and J are TRBV19 and TRBJ2-1; 8 bases agree with TRBD1. V lost 3 bases, J lost 4 bases, and 5 bases stayed unmatched. Germline assignment: CDR1 LNHDA and CDR2 SQIVND (reference sequence). CDR3 length: 15 residues.

This clone was observed a handful of times. The chain joins TRBV5-5 to TRBJ2-7; weak D call: TRBD2 (5 bases). V lost 0 bases, J lost 4 bases, and 8 bases lay in between. The CDR3 has 13 residues. From germline, CDR1 is SGHKS and CDR2 YYEKEE (reference sequence). CDR3 sequence (DNA): TGTGCCAGCAGCTTGGTTCGGGGATACGAGCAGTACGTC. Its protein is CASSLVRGYEQYV.

The sample holds many counts of this clone. The V call is TRBV27, the J call TRBJ2-2, with 10 nucleotides matching TRBD2. The V segment lost 8 bases and the J segment 8 bases; nucleotides outside the gene matches: 11. The CDR3 is 15 residues long. The germline V gene has CDR1 MNHEY and CDR2 SMNVEV (reference sequence). The CDR3: CASGLTSGREGELFF. Here the CDR3 DNA reads TGTGCCAGCGGGCTGACTAGCGGGCGGGAGGGGGAGCTGTTTTTT.

V is TRBV6-6 and J is TRBJ1-1; tentatively, D is TRBD1 (6 bases). Germline values: CDR1 MNHNY, CDR2 SVGAGI (reference sequence). The CDR3 spans 15 residues. The V end lost 6 bases, the J end lost 1 base, and 15 bases lay between the germline ends. For the CDR3, the DNA is TGTGCCAGCAGCCCCTGGGGGGGCGGGAACACTGAAGCTTTCTTT. Residues: CASSPWGGGNTEAFF.

V gene TRBV4-1 combines with J gene TRBJ1-6, with D uncertain. V was shortened by 1 base and J by 7 bases, with 5 bases between the two germline ends. Per the germline V gene, CDR1 is MGHRA and CDR2 is YSYEKL. The CDR3 is made up of 13 amino acids. The CDR3 coding sequence is TGCGCCAGCAGCCAAGTTAGCAATTCACCCCTCCACTTT. It codes for CASSQVSNSPLHF.

The rearrangement links TRBV27 to TRBJ2-3; 8 nucleotides line up with TRBD2. There are 16 residues in the CDR3. J was trimmed by 0 bases and V by 4 bases; bases with no gene match: 6. CDR1 MNHEY and CDR2 SMNVEV come from the germline V gene (reference sequence). In DNA, the CDR3 is TGTGCCAGCAGTTCATTGACTAGCGAAAGCACAGATACGCAGTATTTT. Its protein product is CASSSLTSESTDTQYF.